These 20 T cell receptor beta chains were all obtained from the same sample, sequenced in a study of T-cell memory formation after mild COVID-19. One entry per CDR3 protein results from TCRdb running MiXCR on the 5' RACE reads. The sample carries 250,000 to 300,000 distinct CDR3 sequences, more than 15% recorded once. The sample was PBMCs or a T cell subset sorted from them (not recorded which). The receptors come from a man aged 18 to 30 who had mild COVID-19 (a few samples of this study predate the infection). Cell type and time point are not known.

This clonotype was observed a few times. J is TRBJ2-5 and V is TRBV7-2, with 10 bases identical to TRBD2. The ends lost 5 bases at V and 6 bases at J; junction bases unmatched: 18. CDR1 SGHTA and CDR2 FQGNSA come from the germline V gene. The CDR3 length is 18 residues. The CDR3 spells CASSPARYSGGRDQTQYF. For the CDR3, the DNA is TGTGCCAGCAGCCCAGCCCGGTATAGCGGGGGGCGCGACCAGACCCAGTACTTC.

Only a few counts were recorded for this clonotype. CDR3 sequence: CAISGSQQGGNQPQHF. In DNA, the CDR3 is TGTGCCATCAGTGGTAGTCAACAGGGTGGAAATCAGCCCCAGCATTTT. This chain uses TRBV10-3 with TRBJ1-5; tentative D call: TRBD1 (6 bases). The CDR3 extends over 16 amino acids. The V end lost 4 bases, the J end lost 4 bases, and 17 bases lay between the germline ends. Looked up from germline, CDR1 is ENHRY and CDR2 is SYGVKD.

The rearrangement uses TRBV9 and TRBJ2-3, with 10 bases lining up with TRBD2. V lost 4 bases, J lost 5 bases, and 7 bases stayed unmatched. This CDR3 contains 15 residues. CDR1 and CDR2 (germline): SGDLS, YYNGEE. CDR3 loop: CASSWSGGARDTQYF. CDR3 coding DNA: TGTGCCAGCAGCTGGAGCGGGGGGGCCCGAGATACGCAGTATTTT.

In its sample, this clonotype was seen many times. This sequence joins TRBV7-9 and TRBJ2-3; TRBD2 agrees at 13 bases. The CDR3 runs to 16 residues. In germline, CDR1 is SEHNR, CDR2 FQNEAQ (reference sequence). V lost 5 bases, J lost 4 bases, and 6 bases stayed unmatched. Here the CDR3 reads CASSPLGTSGADTQYF. CDR3 DNA: TGTGCCAGCAGCCCGTTGGGGACTAGCGGGGCAGATACGCAGTATTTT.

Ten or more counts support this clonotype. This rearrangement joins TRBV20-1 to TRBJ2-7; D not resolved. Trimming stripped 1 base from V and 6 bases from J, with 16 bases between. The length of the CDR3 is 14 residues. CDR1 is DFQATT and CDR2 is SNEGSKA in the germline V gene (reference sequence). CDR3 loop: CSARGGAGGTEQYF. CDR3 coding DNA: TGCAGTGCTAGAGGAGGCGCAGGTGGCACCGAGCAGTACTTC.

The chain combines TRBV5-5 with TRBJ2-4; D possibly corresponds to TRBD2 (6 bases). Trimming removed 0 bases from V and 6 bases from J, with 13 bases in between. In germline, CDR1 is SGHKS, CDR2 YYEKEE (reference sequence). The CDR3 covers 15 residues. The CDR3 loop is CASSLEFGGGNIQYF. CDR3 nucleotides: TGTGCCAGCAGCTTGGAATTCGGGGGAGGAAACATTCAGTACTTC. The full variable domain, completed using reference TRBV5-5 and TRBJ2-4, is DAGVTQSPTHLIKTRGQQVTLRCSPISGHKSVSWYQQVLGQGPQFIFQYYEKEERGRGNFPDRFSARQFPNYSSELNVNALLLGDSALYLCASSLEFGGGNIQYFGAGTRLSVL.

This clonotype has only a few counts. This chain links TRBV2 with TRBJ1-6; D unresolved. Germline CDR1 reads SNHLY; CDR2 reads FYNNEI. Deletions cut 0 bases from V and 5 bases from J, with 8 bases between. The CDR3 contains 15 residues. CDR3: CASSEAGKNNSPLHF. In DNA form, the CDR3 reads TGTGCCAGCAGTGAAGCGGGCAAAAATAATTCACCCCTCCACTTT.

The chain carries TRBV4-1 and TRBJ1-5; D is possibly TRBD1 (6 bases). The CDR3 is 17 amino acids. The V end was cut by 6 bases, the J end by 0 bases, with 18 bases between. Per germline, CDR1 MGHRA and CDR2 YSYEKL. The CDR3 nucleotides read TGCGCCAGCAGTTCTACCCCCGGGACATTTAGCAATCAGCCCCAGCATTTT. This translates into CASSSTPGTFSNQPQHF.

In its sample, this clonotype was seen a few times. The chain recombines TRBV9 with TRBJ2-2; the match to TRBD2 covers 7 bases. The CDR3 is 14 amino acids. V was clipped by 0 bases and J by 7 bases; unmatched bases: 3. Germline V gene lookup returns CDR1 SGDLS and CDR2 YYNGEE. The CDR3 sequence is CASSVGPSGGELFF. The CDR3 region has the DNA TGTGCCAGCAGCGTAGGGCCTAGCGGCGGGGAGCTGTTTTTT.

The chain is built from TRBV7-8 and TRBJ1-2; TRBD1 agrees at 8 bases. V gave up 4 bases and J gave up 5 bases; unmatched junction bases: 9. Germline V lookup: CDR1 SGHVS, CDR2 FQNEAQ. The CDR3 totals 15 residues. This chain's CDR3 is CASSSAGTGHYGYTF. The CDR3 DNA follows: TGTGCCAGCAGCTCCGCCGGGACAGGTCATTATGGCTACACCTTC.

The CDR3, as DNA: TGCAGTGCTAGAGGGACGGGCTTCGATCAGCCCCAGCATTTT. Amino acid sequence: CSARGTGFDQPQHF. This rearrangement joins TRBV20-1 to TRBJ1-5; no reliable D call. V lost 1 base to trimming and J lost 5 bases, with 12 bases between them. CDR1 DFQATT and CDR2 SNEGSKA come from the germline V gene (reference sequence). The CDR3 consists of 14 residues.

This clonotype was seen only a few times. The genes are TRBV9 and TRBJ2-7; 7 bases line up with TRBD1. This CDR3 has 14 residues. From germline, CDR1 is SGDLS and CDR2 YYNGEE. Trimming at V came to 4 bases and at J to 5 bases, leaving 9 bases not matched to a gene. The CDR3 region has the DNA TGTGCCAGCAGCCCCCCTGACAGGGATAACGAGCAGTACTTC. Amino acid sequence: CASSPPDRDNEQYF.

The rearrangement links TRBV2 to TRBJ1-5; possibly TRBD1 for D (5 bases). This CDR3 is 16 amino acids long. Trimming shortened V by 3 bases and J by 2 bases, and 14 bases separated the two germline ends. CDR1 is SNHLY, CDR2 FYNNEI, per germline. CDR3 in amino acids: CASSEGPLEGNQPQHF. The CDR3 nucleotides are TGTGCCAGCAGTGAGGGGCCCCTTGAGGGCAATCAGCCCCAGCATTTT.

The rearrangement uses TRBV3-1 and TRBJ2-3; D call uncertain. Trimming cost V 0 bases and J 7 bases, with 14 bases left between them. Per the germline V gene, CDR1 is LGHDT and CDR2 is YNNKEL (reference sequence). The CDR3 runs 15 residues. CDR3 amino acids: CASSQDADSRNTQYF. The CDR3 bases are TGTGCCAGCAGCCAAGACGCTGACTCACGAAATACGCAGTATTTT.

This clonotype showed up many times. V usage is TRBV7-2 and J usage is TRBJ2-1; 12 bases fit TRBD2. CDR3 length: 17 amino acids. Germline lookup yields CDR1 SGHTA and CDR2 FQGNSA. The V segment lost 5 bases and the J segment 7 bases; nucleotides outside the gene matches: 12. The CDR3 bases are TGTGCCAGCAGCCCTATGGCTAGCGGGGGGGCCAGGAATGAGCAGTTCTTC. Translated, it gives CASSPMASGGARNEQFF.

This chain uses TRBV2 with TRBJ2-5; possibly TRBD1 for D (5 bases). Germline V lookup: CDR1 SNHLY, CDR2 FYNNEI. Between the trimmed V and J ends, which lost 1 base and 6 bases, there was a span of 9 bases. This CDR3 has 13 amino acids. In DNA, the CDR3 is TGTGCCAGCAGTGAAGGACAGCGACAGACCCAGTACTTC. Translation: CASSEGQRQTQYF. The entire variable domain, with the rest obtained from reference TRBV2 and TRBJ2-5, is as follows: EPEVTQTPSHQVTQMGQEVILRCVPISNHLYFYWYRQILGQKVEFLVSFYNNEISEKSEIFDDQFSVERPDGSNFTLKIRSTKLEDSAMYFCASSEGQRQTQYFGPGTRLLVL.

This clonotype was observed many times. The gene calls are TRBV5-1 and TRBJ2-7; D may be TRBD2 (5 bases). Germline CDR1 is SGHRS and CDR2 is YFSETQ. The CDR3 extends over 14 amino acids. V dropped 4 bases and J dropped 6 bases, with 17 bases sitting between them. Here the CDR3 DNA reads TGCGCCAGCAGCGAGGGCTGGGGTTCAAGCGAGCAGTACGTC. It translates to CASSEGWGSSEQYV.

This clonotype has a handful of counts. This rearrangement joins TRBV5-1 to TRBJ1-1; 7 nucleotides match TRBD1. This CDR3 is built from 12 residues. Germline trimming cut 6 bases from V and 11 bases from J; bases unmatched to any gene: 10. Germline V gene data show CDR1 as SGHRS and CDR2 as YFSETQ. Here the CDR3 reads CASNPSEGAAFF. The CDR3 DNA reads TGCGCCAGCAATCCCTCAGAGGGGGCGGCTTTCTTT.

J is TRBJ2-7 and V is TRBV20-1; either TRBD1 or TRBD2 may supply D (5 bases each). The CDR3 covers 16 residues. CDR1 is DFQATT and CDR2 is SNEGSKA in the germline V gene (reference sequence). The CDR3 loop is CRPLTGAPSPCYEQYF. CDR3 in DNA: TGCAGACCCTTGACCGGGGCTCCATCCCCCTGCTACGAGCAGTACTTC.

The rearrangement links TRBV6-5 to TRBJ2-2; possible D gene TRBD1, 5 bases. Deletions cut 7 bases from V and 4 bases from J, with 10 bases between. This CDR3 is 13 amino acids long. CDR1 and CDR2 from the germline V gene are MNHEY and SVGAGI. CDR3 DNA: TGTGCCAGCATTCAGGGATCCACCGGGGAGCTGTTTTTT. It codes for CASIQGSTGELFF.